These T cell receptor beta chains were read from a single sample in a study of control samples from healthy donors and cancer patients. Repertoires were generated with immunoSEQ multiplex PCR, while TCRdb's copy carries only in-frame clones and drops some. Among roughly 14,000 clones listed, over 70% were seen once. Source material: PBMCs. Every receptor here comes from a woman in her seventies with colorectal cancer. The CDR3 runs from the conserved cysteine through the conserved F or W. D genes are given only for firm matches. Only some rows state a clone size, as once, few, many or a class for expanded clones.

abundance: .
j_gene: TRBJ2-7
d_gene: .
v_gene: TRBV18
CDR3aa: CASSPMRTTHYEQYF
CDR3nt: TGTGCCAGCTCACCAATGAGGACGACTCACTACGAGCAGTACTTC

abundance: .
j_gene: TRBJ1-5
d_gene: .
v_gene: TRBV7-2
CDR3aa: CASSLGGSGNQPQHF
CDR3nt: TGTGCCAGCAGCTTAGGGGGGTCGGGCAATCAGCCCCAGCATTTT

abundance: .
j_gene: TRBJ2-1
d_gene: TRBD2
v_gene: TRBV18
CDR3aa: CASSPPSLLAGGQGSYNEQFF
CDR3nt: TGTGCCAGCTCACCACCGTCACTGCTAGCGGGAGGGCAGGGCTCCTACAATGAGCAGTTCTTC

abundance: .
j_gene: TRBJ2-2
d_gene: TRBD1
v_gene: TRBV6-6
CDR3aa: CASSLGQGNTGELFF
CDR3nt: TGTGCCAGCAGTTTGGGACAGGGAAACACCGGGGAGCTGTTTTTT

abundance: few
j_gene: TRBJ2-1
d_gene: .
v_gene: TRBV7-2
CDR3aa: CASSLSYNEQFF
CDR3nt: TGTGCCAGCAGCTTGAGTTACAATGAGCAGTTCTTC

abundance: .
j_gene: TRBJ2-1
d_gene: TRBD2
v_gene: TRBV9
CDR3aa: CASSSQREKSYNEQFF
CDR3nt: TGTGCCAGCAGCAGCCAGCGGGAGAAGTCCTACAATGAGCAGTTCTTC

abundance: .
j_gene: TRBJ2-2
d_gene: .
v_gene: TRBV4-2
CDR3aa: CASSQDGGTGYTGELFF
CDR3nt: TGTGCCAGCAGCCAAGATGGGGGGACGGGGTACACCGGGGAGCTGTTTTTT

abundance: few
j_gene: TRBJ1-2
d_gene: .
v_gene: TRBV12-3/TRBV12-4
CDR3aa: CASRIGTAGCTF
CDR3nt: TGTGCCAGCAGAATCGGGACCGCTGGATGCACCTTC

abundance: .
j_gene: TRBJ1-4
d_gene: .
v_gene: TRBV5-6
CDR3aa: CASSLTGTRNEKLFF
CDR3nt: TGTGCCAGCAGCTTGACCGGGACGAGGAATGAAAAACTGTTTTTT

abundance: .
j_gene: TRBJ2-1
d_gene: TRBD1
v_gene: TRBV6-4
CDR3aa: CASRGPGQANEQFF
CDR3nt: TGTGCCAGCAGAGGTCCGGGACAGGCCAATGAGCAGTTCTTC

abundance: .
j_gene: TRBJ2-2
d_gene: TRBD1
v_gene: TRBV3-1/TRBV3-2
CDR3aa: CASSLQGGQGNTGELFF
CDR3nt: TGTGCCAGCAGCCTCCAGGGGGGACAGGGGAACACCGGGGAGCTGTTTTTT

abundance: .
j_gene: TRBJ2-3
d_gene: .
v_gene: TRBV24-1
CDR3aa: CATSERLKDTQYF
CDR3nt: TGTGCCACCAGTGAGCGACTAAAAGATACGCAGTATTTT

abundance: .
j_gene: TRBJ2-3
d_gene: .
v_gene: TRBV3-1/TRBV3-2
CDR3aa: CASSLRSGSTDTQYF
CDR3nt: TGTGCCAGCAGCCTCCGCAGCGGGAGCACAGATACGCAGTATTTT

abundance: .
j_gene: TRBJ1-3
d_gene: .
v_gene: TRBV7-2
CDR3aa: CASSLVGAAGNTIYF
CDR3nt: TGTGCCAGCAGCTTAGTAGGGGCGGCAGGAAACACCATATATTTT

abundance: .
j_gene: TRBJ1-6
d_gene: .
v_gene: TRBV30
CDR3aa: CAWSAGSPPLHF
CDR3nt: TGTGCCTGGAGTGCAGGGTCACCACCCCTCCACTTT

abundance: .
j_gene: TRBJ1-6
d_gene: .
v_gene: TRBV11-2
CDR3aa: CASSYRSSYNSPLHF
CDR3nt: TGTGCCAGCAGCTACAGGAGCTCCTATAATTCACCCCTCCACTTT

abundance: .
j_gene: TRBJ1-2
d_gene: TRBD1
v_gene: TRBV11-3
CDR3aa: CASSFGPGTDYGYTF
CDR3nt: TGTGCCAGCAGCTTTGGGCCGGGGACAGACTATGGCTACACCTTC

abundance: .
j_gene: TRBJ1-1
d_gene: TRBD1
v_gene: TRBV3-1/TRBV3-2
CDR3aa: CASSPSPGQGLNTEAFF
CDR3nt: TGTGCCAGCAGCCCATCCCCGGGACAGGGTTTGAACACTGAAGCTTTCTTT

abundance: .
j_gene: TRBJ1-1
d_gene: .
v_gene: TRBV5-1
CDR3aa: CASSLELYTEAFF
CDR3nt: TGCGCCAGCAGCTTGGAATTGTACACTGAAGCTTTCTTT

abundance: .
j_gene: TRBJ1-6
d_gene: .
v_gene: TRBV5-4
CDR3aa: CASSLVGQINSPLHF
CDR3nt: TGTGCCAGCAGCTTGGTGGGGCAGATTAATTCACCCCTCCACTTT

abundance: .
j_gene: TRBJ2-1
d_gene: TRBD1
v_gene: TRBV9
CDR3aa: CASSVQAGGLNEQFF
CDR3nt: TGTGCCAGCAGCGTACAGGCAGGGGGCTTGAATGAGCAGTTCTTC

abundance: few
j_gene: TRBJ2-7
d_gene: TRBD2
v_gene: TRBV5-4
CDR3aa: CASSPSGGRSSYEQYF
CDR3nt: TGTGCCAGCAGCCCGTCCGGCGGGAGGAGCTCCTACGAGCAGTACTTC

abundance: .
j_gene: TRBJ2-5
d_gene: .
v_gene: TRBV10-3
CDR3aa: CATQQNQETQYF
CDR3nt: TGTGCCACACAACAGAACCAAGAGACCCAGTACTTC

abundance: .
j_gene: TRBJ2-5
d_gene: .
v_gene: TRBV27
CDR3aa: CASSFLQGETQYF
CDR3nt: TGTGCCAGCAGTTTCCTACAGGGTGAGACCCAGTACTTC

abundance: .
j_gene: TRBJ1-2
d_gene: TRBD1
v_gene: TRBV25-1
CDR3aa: CASSVGDRAPYGYTF
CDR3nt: TGTGCCAGCAGTGTAGGGGACAGGGCCCCATATGGCTACACCTTC

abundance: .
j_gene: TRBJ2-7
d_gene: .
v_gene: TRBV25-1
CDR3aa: CASSGYGYEQYF
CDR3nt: TGTGCCAGCAGTGGGTATGGCTACGAGCAGTACTTC

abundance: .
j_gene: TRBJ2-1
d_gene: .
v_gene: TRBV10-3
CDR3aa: CAISEAGYNEQFF
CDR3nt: TGTGCCATCAGTGAGGCAGGGTACAATGAGCAGTTCTTC

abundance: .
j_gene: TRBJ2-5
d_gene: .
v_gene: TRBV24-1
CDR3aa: CATSDLRRGETQYF
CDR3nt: TGTGCCACCAGTGATTTGCGCAGGGGAGAGACCCAGTACTTC

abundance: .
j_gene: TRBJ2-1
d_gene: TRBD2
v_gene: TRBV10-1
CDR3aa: CASGWIAGGPYNEQFF
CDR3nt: TGCGCCAGCGGATGGATAGCGGGAGGCCCCTACAATGAGCAGTTCTTC

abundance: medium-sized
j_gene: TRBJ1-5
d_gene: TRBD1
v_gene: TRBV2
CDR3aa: CASSRDRNNQPQHF
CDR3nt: TGTGCCAGCAGTAGGGACAGGAACAATCAGCCCCAGCATTTT

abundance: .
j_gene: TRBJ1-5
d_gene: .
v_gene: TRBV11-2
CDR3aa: CASSRGTQFQPQHF
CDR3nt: TGTGCCAGCAGCCGCGGGACACAATTTCAGCCCCAGCATTTT

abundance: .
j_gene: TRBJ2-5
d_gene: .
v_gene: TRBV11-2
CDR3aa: CASSLTLQETQYF
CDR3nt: TGTGCCAGCAGCTTAACCCTTCAAGAGACCCAGTACTTC

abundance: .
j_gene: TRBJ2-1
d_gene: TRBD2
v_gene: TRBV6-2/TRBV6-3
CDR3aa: CASSYVRGGPEFF
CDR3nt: TGTGCCAGCAGTTACGTCCGGGGGGGGCCGGAGTTCTTC

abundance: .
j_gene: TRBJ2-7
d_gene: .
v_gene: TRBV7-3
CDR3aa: CASSLTPNPYEQYF
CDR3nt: TGTGCCAGCAGCTTAACCCCTAATCCCTACGAGCAGTACTTC

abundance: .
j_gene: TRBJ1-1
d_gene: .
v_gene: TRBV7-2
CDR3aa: CASSLTRDTEAFF
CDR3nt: TGTGCCAGCAGCTTAACCAGGGACACTGAAGCTTTCTTT

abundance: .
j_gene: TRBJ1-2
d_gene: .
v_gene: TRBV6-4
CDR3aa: CASSDGDYGYTF
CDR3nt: TGTGCCAGCAGTGACGGGGACTATGGCTACACCTTC

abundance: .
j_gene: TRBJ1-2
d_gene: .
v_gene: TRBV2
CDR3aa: CARGSGYTF
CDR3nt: TGTGCCAGAGGGAGCGGCTACACCTTC

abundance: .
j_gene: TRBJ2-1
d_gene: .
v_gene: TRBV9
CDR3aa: CASSVARDSLTSSSYNEQFF
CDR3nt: TGTGCCAGCAGCGTAGCAAGGGACTCCCTTACTTCGAGCTCCTACAATGAGCAGTTCTTC